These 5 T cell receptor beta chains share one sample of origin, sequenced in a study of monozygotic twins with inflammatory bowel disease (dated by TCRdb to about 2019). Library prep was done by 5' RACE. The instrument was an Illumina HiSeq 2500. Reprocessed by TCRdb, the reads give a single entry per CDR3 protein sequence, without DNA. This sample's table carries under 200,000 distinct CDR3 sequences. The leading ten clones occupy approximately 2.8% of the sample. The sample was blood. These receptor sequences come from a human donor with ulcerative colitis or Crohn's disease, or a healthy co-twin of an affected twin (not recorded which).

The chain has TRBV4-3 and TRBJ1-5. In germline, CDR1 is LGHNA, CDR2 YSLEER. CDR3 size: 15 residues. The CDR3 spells CASSQDASGLQPQHF.

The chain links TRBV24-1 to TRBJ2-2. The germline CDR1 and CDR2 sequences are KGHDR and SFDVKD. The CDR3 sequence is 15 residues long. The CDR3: CATSDVTANTGELFF.

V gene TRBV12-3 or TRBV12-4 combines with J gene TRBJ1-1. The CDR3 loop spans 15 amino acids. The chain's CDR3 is CASTPRVSGGTEAFF.

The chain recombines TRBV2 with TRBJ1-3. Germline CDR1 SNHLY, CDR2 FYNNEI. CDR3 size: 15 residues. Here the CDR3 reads CASSRGGISGNTIYF.

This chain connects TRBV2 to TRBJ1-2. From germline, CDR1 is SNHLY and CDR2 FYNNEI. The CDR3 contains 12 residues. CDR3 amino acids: CASSEAPRGYTF. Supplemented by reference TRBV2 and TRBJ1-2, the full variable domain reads EPEVTQTPSHQVTQMGQEVILRCVPISNHLYFYWYRQILGQKVEFLVSFYNNEISEKSEIFDDQFSVERPDGSNFTLKIRSTKLEDSAMYFCASSEAPRGYTFGSGTRLTVV.